Listed here are 30 T cell receptor beta chains from one sample, sequenced in a study of T cells in Graves' hyperthyroidism and ophthalmopathy. RNA transcripts provided the source from which TCR beta CDR3 regions were amplified. TCR CDR3 regions were first amplified by RT-PCR with HTBI primers. TCRdb re-derived calls from the multiplex PCR reads in MiXCR, one entry per CDR3 protein. The repertoire holds about 600,000 distinct CDR3 sequences, with roughly 16% as singletons. The sample comprised blood. All receptors derive from a woman aged 35 to 49 with Graves' ophthalmopathy.

The chain couples TRBV3-1 to TRBJ1-2; D is uncertain. This CDR3 has 11 residues. Germline CDR1 and CDR2: LGHDT and YNNKEL (reference sequence). Trimming shortened V by 1 base and J by 10 bases, and 7 bases separated the two germline ends. DNA of the CDR3: TGTGCCAGCAGCCAAGTTAACCACTACACCTTC. Protein sequence: CASSQVNHYTF.

This clonotype was counted only a few times. The V and J genes are TRBV29-1 and TRBJ1-1; D remains unclear. The CDR3 is made up of 13 amino acids. The V gene's germline CDR1 is SQVTM and CDR2 ANQGSEA. V lost 1 base and J lost 6, with 12 bases in between. CDR3 in DNA: TGCAGCGTTGAAGGGTACAGTAACGCTGAAGCTTTCTTT. This sequence encodes CSVEGYSNAEAFF.

This clonotype appeared a few times. V is TRBV5-1 and J is TRBJ2-1; a possible D gene is TRBD2 (5 bases). The CDR3 has 14 amino acids. The V gene's germline CDR1 is SGHRS and CDR2 YFSETQ. Between the trimmed V and J ends, which lost 6 bases and 7 bases, there was a span of 17 bases. The CDR3, as DNA: TGCGCCAGCAAGCTAGCAGCTAGTGTTAATGAGCAGTTCTTC. The encoded protein is CASKLAASVNEQFF. The full variable domain, with the rest looked up from reference TRBV5-1 and TRBJ2-1, is KAGVTQTPRYLIKTRGQQVTLSCSPISGHRSVSWYQQTPGQGLQFLFEYFSETQRNKGNFPGRFSGRQFSNSRSEMNVSTLELGDSALYLCASKLAASVNEQFFGPGTRLTVL.

This clonotype appeared a few times. The chain employs TRBV5-5 and TRBJ1-3; TRBD1 is a possible D gene (6 bases). The V gene's germline CDR1 is SGHKS and CDR2 YYEKEE (reference sequence). The V gene lost 6 bases and the J gene lost 6 bases, with 16 bases spanning the gap. The CDR3 is 14 amino acids. In DNA form, the CDR3 reads TGTGCCAGCACCCCGCTACAGGGCTCAAACACCATATATTTT. The encoded protein is CASTPLQGSNTIYF.

This clonotype was detected a few times. The chain couples TRBV10-3 to TRBJ2-2, with 7 nucleotides matching TRBD2. This CDR3 spans 15 amino acids. The junction had 9 bases not matched to a gene; V was cut back by 10 bases and J by 1 base. Germline-derived CDR1 and CDR2 are ENHRY and SYGVKD. In nucleotides, the CDR3 is TGTGCCACAAGAGCGGCTAGCGGGAACACCGGGGAGCTGTTTTTT. As protein: CATRAASGNTGELFF.

This clonotype showed up many times. The V gene is TRBV5-1, the J gene TRBJ1-6, with D uncertain. The CDR3 length is 14 residues. Germline V lookup: CDR1 SGHRS, CDR2 YFSETQ. V gave up 0 bases and J gave up 7 bases, with 8 bases separating them. The CDR3 reads CASSLASANSPLHF. Written as DNA, the CDR3 is TGCGCCAGCAGCTTGGCGTCAGCCAATTCACCCCTCCACTTT.

This clonotype has just a few counts. The gene calls are TRBV28 and TRBJ2-7; 8 bases agree with TRBD1. Germline loops: CDR1 MDHEN, CDR2 SYDVKM. The CDR3 is 14 amino acids. V lost 6 bases to trimming and J lost 7 bases; unmatched junction nucleotides: 11. DNA of the CDR3: TGTGCCAGCAGCAAGGTCCAGGGGGCGAGGGAGCAGTACTTC. Residues: CASSKVQGAREQYF.

This clonotype was seen repeatedly, ten times or more. The J gene is TRBJ2-7, the V gene TRBV6-1, with 13 bases lining up with TRBD2. V trimming: 1 base; J trimming: 3 bases; junction bases outside the gene matches: 0. This CDR3 has 15 residues. CDR1 and CDR2 (germline): MNHNS, SASEGT. CDR3 region: CASSEGTSGSYEQYF. In DNA, the CDR3 is TGTGCCAGCAGTGAAGGGACTAGCGGGAGCTACGAGCAGTACTTC.

This clonotype came up a few times. V gene TRBV19 combines with J gene TRBJ1-5, with TRBD1 as a possible D gene (6 bases). Trimming removed 9 bases at V and 2 bases at J, with 20 bases between. This CDR3 is built from 16 residues. The V gene's germline CDR1 is LNHDA and CDR2 SQIVND (reference sequence). CDR3 residues: CASLGVGGAGNQPQHF. The CDR3 DNA reads TGTGCCAGCCTAGGCGTCGGGGGCGCGGGCAATCAGCCCCAGCATTTT.

This clonotype turned up a few times. The chain couples TRBV7-9 to TRBJ1-1; TRBD1 is a possible D gene (5 bases). Germline V lookup: CDR1 SEHNR, CDR2 FQNEAQ (reference sequence). Trimming stripped 5 bases from V and 8 bases from J, with 15 bases between. The CDR3 has 13 residues. The CDR3 reads CASSPNLGPEAFF. CDR3 nucleotide sequence: TGTGCCAGCAGCCCGAATCTGGGACCAGAAGCTTTCTTT.

There are many counts of this clonotype. This chain uses TRBV3-1 with TRBJ2-1; 14 bases line up with TRBD2. This CDR3 has 19 residues. Per germline, CDR1 LGHDT and CDR2 YNNKEL (reference sequence). J gave up 1 base and V 5 bases, and 10 bases lay outside the gene matches. CDR3 sequence (DNA): TGTGCCAGCAGCTTGGGGACTAGCGGGGGTGTCTTATCCTACAATGAGCAGTTCTTC. Its protein product is CASSLGTSGGVLSYNEQFF.

The J gene is TRBJ2-5, the V gene TRBV20-1; D may be TRBD1 or TRBD2 (5 bases each). V was clipped by 6 bases and J by 6 bases, with 17 bases between them. Germline CDR1 is DFQATT and CDR2 is SNEGSKA (reference sequence). This CDR3 spans 13 amino acids. CDR3 region: CSAGSGPIQTQYF. CDR3 DNA sequence: TGCAGTGCCGGATCGGGACCCATTCAGACCCAGTACTTC.

This clonotype was seen at least ten times. The chain couples TRBV24-1 to TRBJ2-2, with D maybe TRBD2 (6 bases). The CDR3 sequence is 15 residues long. V lost 5 bases and J 5 bases, leaving 14 bases between the germline ends. CDR1 is KGHDR, CDR2 SFDVKD, per germline. Written as DNA, the CDR3 is TGTGCCACCAGTGGGGGGGACCCGCCGACCGGGGAGCTGTTTTTT. Translation gives CATSGGDPPTGELFF.

There are many counts of this clonotype. This chain links TRBV27 with TRBJ2-1; a possible D gene is TRBD2 (6 bases). Trimming cost V 6 bases and J 6 bases, with 18 bases left between them. The V gene's germline CDR1 is MNHEY and CDR2 SMNVEV (reference sequence). The CDR3 extends over 15 amino acids. The DNA for the CDR3 is TGTGCCAGCAGCCCGCCGGGGGAGGTATTCAATGAGCAGTTCTTC. It encodes CASSPPGEVFNEQFF.

In its sample, this clonotype was seen a few times. The chain combines TRBV19 with TRBJ1-1, with no clear D. Trimming shortened V by 3 bases and J by 1 base, and 9 bases separated the two germline ends. The CDR3 consists of 14 residues. Germline values: CDR1 LNHDA, CDR2 SQIVND (reference sequence). CDR3 protein: CASSIGGRNTEAFF. As DNA, the CDR3 is TGTGCCAGTAGTATCGGCGGGAGGAACACTGAAGCTTTCTTT.

This clonotype was counted many times. This rearrangement joins TRBV27 to TRBJ2-7; 10 nucleotides line up with TRBD1. The germline V gene encodes CDR1 MNHEY and CDR2 SMNVEV (reference sequence). V trimming: 5 bases; J trimming: 4 bases; junction bases outside the gene matches: 8. This CDR3 spans 15 amino acids. Here the CDR3 DNA reads TGTGCCAGCAGTGCGAGACAGGGGGCTACATACGAGCAGTACTTC. This gives the protein CASSARQGATYEQYF.

This clonotype was counted many times. This chain connects TRBV18 to TRBJ2-3, with D perhaps TRBD1 (5 bases). This CDR3 has 16 residues. Between the trimmed V and J ends, which lost 0 bases and 3 bases, there was a span of 13 bases. Germline V gene lookup returns CDR1 KGHSH and CDR2 LQKENI. The CDR3, as DNA: TGTGCCAGCTCACCACCGGGGCGTTACGGGACAGATACGCAGTATTTT. As protein: CASSPPGRYGTDTQYF.

This clonotype was recorded a few times. CDR3 sequence reads: CASSPRFIAGGFNEQFF. The DNA for the CDR3 is TGTGCCAGCAGCCCCCGTTTTATTGCGGGAGGTTTCAATGAGCAGTTCTTC. The chain is built from TRBV7-2 and TRBJ2-1, with 8 positions matching TRBD2. With 5 bases clipped from V and 6 bases from J, the junction kept 15 bases outside the gene matches. CDR1 is SGHTA, CDR2 FQGNSA, per germline. The length of the CDR3 is 17 residues.

In its sample, this clonotype was seen a few times. The genes are TRBV20-1 and TRBJ2-3, with 9 bases fitting TRBD1. In germline, CDR1 is DFQATT, CDR2 SNEGSKA (reference sequence). The CDR3 contains 18 residues. V trimming: 0 bases; J trimming: 2 bases; junction bases outside the gene matches: 12. The CDR3 protein is CSARERRDRDHFTDTQYF. DNA of the CDR3: TGCAGTGCTAGAGAGCGCCGGGACAGGGACCACTTCACAGATACGCAGTATTTT.

The gene calls are TRBV6-1 and TRBJ1-3, with TRBD1 matching over 7 bases. The germline V gene encodes CDR1 MNHNS and CDR2 SASEGT. This CDR3 region has 14 residues. Unmatched junction bases numbered 3, after V lost 6 bases and J lost 1 base. CDR3 coding DNA: TGTGCCAGCAGAAACAGGGGTTCTGGAAACACCATATATTTT. This sequence encodes CASRNRGSGNTIYF.

This clonotype was observed a handful of times. This sequence joins TRBV20-1 and TRBJ1-6, with D unresolved. The CDR3 covers 12 residues. Deletions cut 3 bases from V and 6 bases from J, with 6 bases between. CDR1 and CDR2 from the germline V gene are DFQATT and SNEGSKA (reference sequence). The CDR3 DNA reads TGCAGTGCTAGTCGAGTTAATTCACCCCTCCACTTT. Translating gives CSASRVNSPLHF.

CDR3 sequence reads: CASSQEPGQGAYEQYF. CDR3 in DNA: TGCGCCAGCAGCCAAGAACCGGGACAGGGGGCCTACGAGCAGTACTTC. The chain uses TRBV4-1 and TRBJ2-7; 11 bases align to TRBD1. Germline V gives CDR1 MGHRA, CDR2 YSYEKL. With V trimmed by 0 bases and J by 2 bases, 3 bases remained unmatched. The CDR3 sequence is 16 residues long.

This clonotype has only a few counts. The rearrangement links TRBV9 to TRBJ2-5; perhaps TRBD2 as D (6 bases). Germline loops: CDR1 SGDLS, CDR2 YYNGEE. The CDR3 length is 15 residues. Trimming removed 5 bases from V and 5 bases from J, with 19 bases in between. CDR3 sequence (DNA): TGTGCCAGCAGTGGGGTGGTGATGGGGAGGGAGACCCAGTACTTC. This encodes CASSGVVMGRETQYF.

This clonotype was detected many times. The V gene is TRBV3-1, the J gene TRBJ1-4, with 8 bases matching TRBD1. The V segment lost 2 bases and the J segment 8 bases; nucleotides outside the gene matches: 4. The CDR3 is 14 residues long. CDR1 and CDR2 from the germline V gene are LGHDT and YNNKEL (reference sequence). CDR3 amino acids: CASSQQGAREKLFF. Written as DNA, the CDR3 is TGTGCCAGCAGCCAACAGGGGGCTCGGGAAAAACTGTTTTTT.

This clonotype was seen a handful of times. The chain carries TRBV9 and TRBJ2-3; a weak D match, TRBD2 (6 bases). Trimming removed 0 bases at V and 2 bases at J, with 10 bases between. CDR1 is SGDLS, CDR2 YYNGEE, per germline. The CDR3 spans 15 residues. CDR3 loop: CASSVGTSPTDTQYF. In nucleotides, the CDR3 is TGTGCCAGCAGCGTAGGAACTAGCCCCACAGATACGCAGTATTTT.

In this sample, this clonotype turned up a few times. V is TRBV27 and J is TRBJ1-5; perhaps TRBD1 as D (6 bases). CDR1 and CDR2 from the germline V gene are MNHEY and SMNVEV (reference sequence). V was pared by 2 bases and J by 2 bases, with 10 bases between. This CDR3 region has 15 residues. The CDR3 nucleotides read TGTGCCAGCAGTTTAAACAGGGAAGGCAATCAGCCCCAGCATTTT. Its translation is CASSLNREGNQPQHF.

This clonotype was recorded a few times. The rearrangement uses TRBV20-1 and TRBJ1-1; 12 bases map to TRBD1. Germline V gene lookup returns CDR1 DFQATT and CDR2 SNEGSKA (reference sequence). The V and J ends lost 5 bases and 4 bases, in that order; junction bases with no gene match: 8. The CDR3 totals 15 residues. The CDR3 DNA sequence: TGCAGTGCTGGGGGGACAGGGGGCGAGATCACTGAAGCTTTCTTT. Its translation is CSAGGTGGEITEAFF.

Only a few counts were recorded for this clonotype. A read error may explain this, as a much larger clone is one base away. CDR3 loop: CTSSTRGGSYEQYF. CDR3 DNA: TGTACCAGCAGTACCCGGGGAGGCTCCTACGAGCAGTACTTC. This chain joins TRBV7-2 and TRBJ2-7, with D perhaps matching TRBD2 (6 bases). The CDR3 has 14 residues. The germline V gene encodes CDR1 SGHTA and CDR2 FQGNSA. Trimming took 6 bases from V and 0 from J, leaving 12 bases between them. The whole variable domain, remainder taken from reference TRBV7-2 and TRBJ2-7, is GAGVSQSPSNKVTEKGKDVELRCDPISGHTALYWYRQSLGQGLEFLIYFQGNSAPDKSGLPSDRFSAERTGGSVSTLTIQRTQQEDSAVYLCTSSTRGGSYEQYFGPGTRLTVT.

V and J are TRBV3-1 and TRBJ2-5, with 8 bases aligning to TRBD2. The CDR3 extends over 16 amino acids. Germline CDR1 reads LGHDT; CDR2 reads YNNKEL (reference sequence). With V trimmed by 4 bases and J by 4 bases, 11 bases remained unmatched. The CDR3 spells CASSPQGLGDVETQYF. CDR3 coding DNA: TGTGCCAGCAGCCCGCAGGGACTAGGGGATGTAGAGACCCAGTACTTC.

There are many counts of this clonotype. The chain couples TRBV6-2 or TRBV6-3 to TRBJ1-1; TRBD1 agrees at 8 bases. The CDR3 runs 15 residues. Germline V gene lookup returns CDR1 MNHEY and CDR2 SVGEGT. Unmatched junction bases numbered 13, after V lost 6 bases and J lost 7 bases. The CDR3 spells CASSNPTKTGDEAFF. The CDR3 bases are TGTGCCAGCAGCAACCCCACCAAGACAGGGGATGAAGCTTTCTTT.